This section outlines one T cell receptor (beta chain) sequence together with its context. Original processing notes: Estimated nucleated cell counts came from reference gene primer amplification. Using immunoSEQ multiplex PCR, the repertoire was profiled, and TCRdb retains in-frame clones only, with some absent. For V, J and clone size, that table is used; D and trimming come from the DNA. The profile shows 110,000 or so clones, roughly 88% of them singletons. This sample is part of a study of blood T cell repertoires in COVID-19. CDR3 length: 15 amino acids. Germline-derived CDR1 and CDR2 are MNHEY and SVGAGI. Trimming shortened V by 6 bases and J by 1 base, and 15 bases separated the two germline ends.

This sequence originates from a woman between 70 and 85 years old who had recovered from COVID-19. Sequencing was performed on peripheral blood. The rearrangement links TRBV6-5 to TRBJ1-2, with D possibly being TRBD1 (6 bases). The CDR3 sequence is CASRPPRGSNYGYTF. The CDR3 DNA follows: TGTGCCAGCAGGCCCCCCAGGGGCAGTAACTATGGCTACACCTTC.